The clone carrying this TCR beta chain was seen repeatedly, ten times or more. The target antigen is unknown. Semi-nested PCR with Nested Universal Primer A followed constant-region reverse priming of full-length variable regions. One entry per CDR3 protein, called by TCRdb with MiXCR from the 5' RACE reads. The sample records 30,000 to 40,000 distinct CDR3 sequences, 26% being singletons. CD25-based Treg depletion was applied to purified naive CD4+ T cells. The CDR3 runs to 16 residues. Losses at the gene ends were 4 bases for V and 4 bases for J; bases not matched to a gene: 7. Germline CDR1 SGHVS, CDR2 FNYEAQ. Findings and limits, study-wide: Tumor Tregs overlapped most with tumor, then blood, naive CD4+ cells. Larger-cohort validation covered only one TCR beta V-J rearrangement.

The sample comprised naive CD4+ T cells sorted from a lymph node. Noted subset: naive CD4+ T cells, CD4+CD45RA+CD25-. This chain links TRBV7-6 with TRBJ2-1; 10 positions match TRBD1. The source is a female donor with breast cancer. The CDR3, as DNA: TGTGCCAGCAGCTCCTTCCGGGACAGGGGTTACAATGAGCAGTTCTTC. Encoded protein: CASSSFRDRGYNEQFF.